One T cell receptor beta chain is described in this entry. No cognate antigen has been identified for it. No base quality values were provided; no much bigger clone lies one nucleotide off. The library was produced with the immunoSEQ multiplex PCR assay. The multiplex PCR relied on a mix of 60 forward primers for TCR Vbeta segments and 13 reverse primers for TCR Jbeta segments. A multiplex PCR assay on genomic DNA amplified the CDR3 region of rearranged TCR beta genes. On the Illumina HiSeq System, the amplified TCR beta libraries were sequenced as 87-base-pair reads. The authors' pipeline ran thus. In a later analysis, 80 million or so unique TCR beta chains were counted across the approximately 640 repertoires, and roughly 11 million of these chains were shared by at least two donors. Raw reads were error-corrected and collapsed into unique sequences by a nearest-neighbor algorithm in which closely related sequences were merged to remove PCR and sequencing errors. V, D and J gene segments were assigned by aligning CDR3 sequences to IMGT reference sequences. For a sequence to be retained, at least a six-nucleotide match to both a V gene segment and a J gene segment was required. Rearrangements were classified as productive when the CDR3 lacked stop codons and remained in frame with V and J, and all other rearrangements were classified as non-productive. Following IMGT convention, CDR3 was defined as the stretch from the second conserved V-encoded cysteine to the conserved J-encoded phenylalanine. In an earlier analysis of more than 550 of the donors, sequences lacking an unambiguous match to a single V gene segment were excluded. In an earlier analysis of a few hundred of the donors, a V segment was called functional when productive rearrangements were above 56.7%, and segregating when the standard deviation between donors exceeded 5%. A statistical classification framework was built for diagnosing cytomegalovirus status from the catalog of TCR beta chain sequences. In a later analysis, TCR nucleotide sequences were compared against IMGT/GENE-DB human TR gene sequences so that V and J genes could be assigned. The TCRdist pipeline was used in a later analysis to assign CDR3 sequences and most-parsimonious VDJ recombination scenarios. In a later analysis, every TCR beta chain was defined by the combination of its CDR3 amino acid sequence and its V-gene family, and reads without a unique V-gene family were dropped. A later analysis removed 592 highly shared, low-generation-probability nucleotide sequences to deal with suspected cross-contamination and a sequencing artifact. A later analysis calculated a clonal expansion index for each public chain from normalized within-repertoire ranks of inferred template counts. In a later analysis, generation probabilities were computed with a VDJ recombination model fitted to out-of-frame rearrangements, and the resulting probabilities were checked against IGoR. In a later analysis, TCR-TCR, TCR-HLA and TCR-CMV co-occurrence was scored with hypergeometric tests, and a repertoire-size bias correction was applied to TCR pairs. A later analysis estimated false discovery rates by permuting HLA or CMV assignments 20 times. In a later analysis, co-occurring TCRs were grouped using DBSCAN, with TCRdist sequence similarity added in when clustering inside HLA-allele-positive subsets. Repertoires with fewer than 30,000 or more than 120,000 public chains were left out of co-occurrence clustering, as were a handful of repertoires with anomalous nucleotide sharing. TCRdb holds this immuneACCESS table with in-frame rearrangements only. Some clones are missing; in checked studies, unresolved V genes explain under half, and the rest has no known cause. V, J and clone size are taken as reported in that table, and D and trimming were inferred from the DNA itself. The sample table holds about 150,000 clones, of which around 80% were seen once. The ten top clones hold 5.6% of the sample.

In total, roughly 670 healthy bone marrow donors made up the cohort. At the time of sampling, every cohort member was nominally healthy, though immune exposures that went unrecorded were likely present. The donor was CMV seropositive and was included in the group of some 290 seropositive cohort members. Every donor gave a peripheral blood sample, and the peripheral blood mononuclear cells from that sample were used for TCR beta sequencing. The Qiagen DNeasy Blood Extraction Kit was used to extract genomic DNA from the blood cell samples. The sample is drawn from a study of cytomegalovirus exposure and HLA in healthy donors (TCRdb year 2017). Broadly, across the study: An earlier analysis of approximately 600 of the donors reported roughly 270 Gb of sequence data and around 120 million unique TCR beta sequences from 190 million or so T cells. Roughly 320 gigabases of sequencing data and 70 million to 95 million unique TCR sequences made up an early release that covered about 640 HLA-typed donors. The genetic ancestry cluster associated with self-reported Caucasian donors included around four fifths of the 300 to 450 genotyped donors. The study aimed to test whether cataloging public T cell receptors could reveal signatures of past pathogen exposure. The T cell repertoires of 666 subjects were profiled by immunosequencing and related to cytomegalovirus serostatus. In addition to the first cohort of 666 subjects, a separate validation cohort of around 110 different subjects was used. To predict cytomegalovirus infection status, the study brought together high-throughput TCR immunosequencing, statistical association of individual TCRs with disease status, and machine learning. A later analysis re-analyzed previously published TCR beta repertoires from roughly 690 donors and added high-resolution HLA genotyping to study TCR occurrence patterns. The later analysis used no new phenotypic data to find candidate immune exposures, relying instead on TCR beta sequences and their occurrence across donors. An earlier analysis of 587 of the donors applied high-throughput TCR beta sequencing to assess whether each TCR beta V gene segment acted as functional or pseudogenic. Donor age, sex, ethnicity and CMV serostatus were collected together with the repertoire data. A later genetic analysis took genome-wide SNP genotypes for about 65% of the roughly 670 donors and used that subset as a discovery cohort. Every repertoire in the discovery cohort had been generated on one and the same sequencing platform. Class I and class II HLA loci were covered by the typing at four-digit resolution. The number of typed donors differed by locus: roughly 629-630 for A, B, C, DRB1 and DQB1; 522 for DQA1; some 610 for DPA1; and roughly 470 for DPB1. Because of strong linkage in the cohort, roughly five DR-DQ haplotypes were treated as single units for association and clustering. Among some 400 genotyped donors of the cohort, an average of roughly 240,000 unique TCR beta nucleotide sequences were sequenced per donor, around 20% of them non-productive. Broader findings and caveats from the paper: A group of highly shared sequence variants was considered likely to be a technical artifact of the sequencing pipeline. The authors suggested that the approach could potentially be generalized to other disease states and immunological phenotypes. In the study, approximately 150 TCR beta chains were listed as associated with cytomegalovirus. Strong co-occurrence of HLA alleles, especially DR and DQ, made assigning TCR associations to individual alleles difficult. Compared with the roughly 710-donor mean, donors in an Asian-associated ancestry cluster had fewer N-insertions in productive TCRs, according to a later genetic analysis. A further reported finding was that TCR beta sequences accurately predicted the HLA-A and HLA-B alleles for most subjects in the first cohort. Immune exposure information for the cohort was limited to CMV serostatus. The classifier was reported to diagnose cytomegalovirus status with high specificity and sensitivity in both the original cohort and the validation cohort. This cohort had only TCR beta chains sequenced, and the lack of alpha or paired-chain data limited which features could be detected. Some IMGT-functional V segments, including TRBV6-2 and TRBV6-3, could not be distinguished by the 87-base-pair reads and were therefore excluded. In a later analysis, the rate of TCR association differed among HLA loci, with DRB1 alleles having the most associated TCRs and HLA-C alleles having the fewest. In a later analysis, HLA-associated TCR beta chains showed more clonal expansion and lower generation probabilities than non-associated chains that were equally common. A later analysis associated approximately 17,000 TCR beta sequences with specific HLA alleles at a false discovery rate of 0.05. According to a later analysis, most CMV-associated TCR beta chains appeared to be HLA-restricted, and the HLA associations seemed to be driven largely by CMV exposure. A later analysis reported that several top co-occurrence clusters appeared linked to parvovirus B19, influenza, CMV and Epstein-Barr virus. Linkage disequilibrium might explain the correlated functional status among segregating V segments, but an unknown experimental factor could not be excluded. Presence/absence analyses assumed roughly uniform sequencing depth across donors, an assumption that may not hold. In vitro tests confirmed that three of the cytomegalovirus-associated TCR beta chains recognize cytomegalovirus antigens. Most TCR sequences were observed very rarely across donors, whereas some public TCRs were present in many individuals. HLA typing was unavailable for some donors at each locus, so association tests used only the typed subset. Seventeen rarely observed V segments, including chromosome 9 orphons, were excluded from the earlier analysis of approximately 500 of the donors because counts were too low. Broadly in line with IMGT annotations, most TCR beta V segments showed up in productive rearrangements about 87% or about 30% of the time in an earlier analysis of 587 of the donors. An association between a missense DCLRE1C variant and V-gene and J-gene trimming of TCR beta chains was found in a later genetic analysis and replicated in an independent cohort.

CDR1 and CDR2 were assigned from the germline V gene (reference sequence) as LNHNV and YYDKDF. Compared with germline, V lacks 3 bases and J lacks 2 bases; bases without a gene match: 9. Counted from cysteine to phenylalanine, this CDR3 has 17 amino acids. Here the CDR3 DNA is all that survives: 51 bases in frame from base 1. The sequence is built from TRBV15 and TRBJ2-3; TRBD2 matches 9 bases in the middle. The sequencing sample was made of PBMCs. The sequence was obtained from a woman aged 35 to 49 in good health and CMV-seropositive. The CDR3 region has the sequence CATSRTAGGGTTDTQYF. Here is the DNA: TGTGCCACCAGCAGGACGGCGGGAGGGGGCACCACAGATACGCAGTATTTT. The reference TRBV15 and TRBJ2-3 proteins fill in what lies around the CDR3, so the full variable domain reads DAMVIQNPRYQVTQFGKPVTLSCSQTLNHNVMYWYQQKSSQAPKLLFHYYDKDFNNEADTPDNFQSRRPNTSFCFLDIRSPGLGDTAMYLCATSRTAGGGTTDTQYFGPGTRLTVL.